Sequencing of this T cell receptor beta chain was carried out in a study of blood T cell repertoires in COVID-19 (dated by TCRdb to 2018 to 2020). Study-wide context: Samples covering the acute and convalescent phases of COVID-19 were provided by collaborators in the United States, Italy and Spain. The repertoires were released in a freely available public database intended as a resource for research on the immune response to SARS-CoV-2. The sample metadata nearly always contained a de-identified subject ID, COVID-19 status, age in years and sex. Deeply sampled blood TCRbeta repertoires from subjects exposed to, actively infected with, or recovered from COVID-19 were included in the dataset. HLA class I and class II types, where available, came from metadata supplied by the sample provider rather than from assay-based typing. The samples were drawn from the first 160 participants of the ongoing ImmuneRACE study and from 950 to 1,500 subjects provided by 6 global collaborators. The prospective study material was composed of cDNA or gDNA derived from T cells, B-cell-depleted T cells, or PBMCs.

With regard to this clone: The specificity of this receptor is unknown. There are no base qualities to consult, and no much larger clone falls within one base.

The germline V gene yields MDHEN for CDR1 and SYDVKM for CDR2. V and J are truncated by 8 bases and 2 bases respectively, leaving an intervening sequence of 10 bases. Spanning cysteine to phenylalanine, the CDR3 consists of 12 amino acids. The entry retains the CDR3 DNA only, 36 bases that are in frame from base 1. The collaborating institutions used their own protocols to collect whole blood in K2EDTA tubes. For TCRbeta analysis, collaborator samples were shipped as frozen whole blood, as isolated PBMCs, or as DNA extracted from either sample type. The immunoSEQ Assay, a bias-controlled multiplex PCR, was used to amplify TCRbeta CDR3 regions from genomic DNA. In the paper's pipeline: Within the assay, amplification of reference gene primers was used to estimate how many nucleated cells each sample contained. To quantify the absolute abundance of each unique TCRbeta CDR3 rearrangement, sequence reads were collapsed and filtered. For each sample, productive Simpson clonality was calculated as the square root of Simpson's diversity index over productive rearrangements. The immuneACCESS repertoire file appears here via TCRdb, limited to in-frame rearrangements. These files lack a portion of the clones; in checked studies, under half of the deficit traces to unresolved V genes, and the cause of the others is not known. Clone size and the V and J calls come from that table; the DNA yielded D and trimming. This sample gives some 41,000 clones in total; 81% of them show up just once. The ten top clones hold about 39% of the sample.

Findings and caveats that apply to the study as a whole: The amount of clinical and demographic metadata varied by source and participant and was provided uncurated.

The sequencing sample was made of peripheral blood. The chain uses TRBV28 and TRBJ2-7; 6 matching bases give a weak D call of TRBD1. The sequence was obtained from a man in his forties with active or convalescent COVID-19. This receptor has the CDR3 CASLGQPYEQYF. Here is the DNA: TGTGCCAGCCTGGGACAACCCTACGAGCAGTACTTC.